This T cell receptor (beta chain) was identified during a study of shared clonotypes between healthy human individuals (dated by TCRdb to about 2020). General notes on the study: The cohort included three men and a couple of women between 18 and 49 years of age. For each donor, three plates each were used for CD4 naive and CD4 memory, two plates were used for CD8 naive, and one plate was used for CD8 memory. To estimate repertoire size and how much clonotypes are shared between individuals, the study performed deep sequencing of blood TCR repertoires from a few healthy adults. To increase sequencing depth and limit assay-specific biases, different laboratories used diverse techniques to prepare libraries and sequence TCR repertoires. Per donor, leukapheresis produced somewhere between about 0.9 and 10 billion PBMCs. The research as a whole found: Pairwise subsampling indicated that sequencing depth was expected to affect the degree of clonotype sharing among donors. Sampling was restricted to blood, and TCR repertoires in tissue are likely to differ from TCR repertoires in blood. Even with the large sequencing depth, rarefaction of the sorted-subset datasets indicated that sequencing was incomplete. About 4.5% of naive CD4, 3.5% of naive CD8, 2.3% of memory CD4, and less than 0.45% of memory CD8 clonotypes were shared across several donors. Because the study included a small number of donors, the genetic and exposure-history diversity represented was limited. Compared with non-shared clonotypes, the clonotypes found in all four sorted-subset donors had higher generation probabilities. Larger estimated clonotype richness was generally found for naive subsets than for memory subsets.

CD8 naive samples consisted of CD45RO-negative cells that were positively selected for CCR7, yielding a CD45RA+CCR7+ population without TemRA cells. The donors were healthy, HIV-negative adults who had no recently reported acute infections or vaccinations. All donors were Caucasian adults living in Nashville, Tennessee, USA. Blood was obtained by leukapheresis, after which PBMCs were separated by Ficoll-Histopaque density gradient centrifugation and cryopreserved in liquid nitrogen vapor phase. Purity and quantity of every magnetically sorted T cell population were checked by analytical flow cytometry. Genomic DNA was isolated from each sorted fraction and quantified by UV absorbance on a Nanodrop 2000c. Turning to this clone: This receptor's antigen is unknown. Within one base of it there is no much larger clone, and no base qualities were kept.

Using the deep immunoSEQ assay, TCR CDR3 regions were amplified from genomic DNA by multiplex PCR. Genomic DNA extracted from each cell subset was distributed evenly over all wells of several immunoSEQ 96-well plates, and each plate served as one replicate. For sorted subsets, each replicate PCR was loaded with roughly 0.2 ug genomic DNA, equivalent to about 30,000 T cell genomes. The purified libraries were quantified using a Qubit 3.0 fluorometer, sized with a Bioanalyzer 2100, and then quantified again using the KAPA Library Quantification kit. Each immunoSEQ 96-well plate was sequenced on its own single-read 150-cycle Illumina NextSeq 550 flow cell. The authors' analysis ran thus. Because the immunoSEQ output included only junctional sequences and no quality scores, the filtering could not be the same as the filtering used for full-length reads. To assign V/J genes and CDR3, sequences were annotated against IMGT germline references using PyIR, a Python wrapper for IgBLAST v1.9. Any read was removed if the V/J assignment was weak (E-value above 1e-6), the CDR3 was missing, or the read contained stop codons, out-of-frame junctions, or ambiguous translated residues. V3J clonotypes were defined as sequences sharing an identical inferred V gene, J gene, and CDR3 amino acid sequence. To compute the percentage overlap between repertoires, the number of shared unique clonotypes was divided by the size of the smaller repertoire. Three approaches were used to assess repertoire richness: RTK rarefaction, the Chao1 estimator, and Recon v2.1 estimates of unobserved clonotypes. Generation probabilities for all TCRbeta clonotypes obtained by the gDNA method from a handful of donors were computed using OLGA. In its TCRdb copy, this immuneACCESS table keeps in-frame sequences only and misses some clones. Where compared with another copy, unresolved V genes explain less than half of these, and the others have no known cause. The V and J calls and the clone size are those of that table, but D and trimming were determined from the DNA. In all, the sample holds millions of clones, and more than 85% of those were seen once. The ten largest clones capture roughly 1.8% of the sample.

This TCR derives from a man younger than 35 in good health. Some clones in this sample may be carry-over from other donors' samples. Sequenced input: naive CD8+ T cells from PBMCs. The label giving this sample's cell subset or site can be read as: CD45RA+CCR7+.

The CDR3 region has the sequence CASSWGGGAGYTF. The nucleotides read TGTGCCAGCAGTTGGGGGGGAGGGGCTGGCTACACCTTC. Here the chain combines TRBV25-1 and TRBJ1-2; the D gene is possibly TRBD1, with 5 bases matching. Its CDR3 holds 13 amino acids, cysteine through phenylalanine. Only the CDR3 DNA stays, 39 bases, in frame from base 1. The junction shows trimming of 5 bases on V and 7 bases on J, plus 14 bases between the germline ends. CDR1 is given as MGHDK and CDR2 as SYGVNS, both from the germline V gene.